The 32 T cell receptor beta chains presented below share a single source sample, sequenced in a study of quantifying T cell responses using KT2 cells. The overall study: cDNA was made from DNase-treated RNA using alpha and beta constant primers.

An oligo carrying a UMI was ligated to the cDNA 3' end. First-round PCR used around 4 cycles and beta primers RC1.1 and RC1.2 covering TRBC1 and TRBC2. TCRdb redid the calling of the UMI-ligation and nested PCR reads with MiXCR, one entry per CDR3 protein. The table has approximately 50,000 distinct CDR3 sequences, around a tenth seen once. The sequenced material came from PBMCs spiked with cells of the T cell clone KT2. The receptors shown here come from a human donor.

The V gene is TRBV6-1, the J gene TRBJ2-3; TRBD2 matches 7 bases. Per germline, CDR1 MNHNS and CDR2 SASEGT. The V segment lost 6 bases and the J segment 0 bases; nucleotides outside the gene matches: 9. The CDR3 totals 16 residues. The CDR3 is CASRQGGSGSTDTQYF. As DNA, the CDR3 is TGTGCCAGCAGACAAGGAGGTAGCGGGAGCACAGATACGCAGTATTTT.

The V and J genes are TRBV12-3 or TRBV12-4 and TRBJ2-7; D may be TRBD1 (5 bases). The V and J ends lost 1 base and 1 base respectively, with 11 bases between them. This CDR3 is 15 amino acids long. As DNA, the CDR3 is TGTGCCAGCAGTTTAGAGACAGCACAATCCTACGAGCAGTACTTC. This translates into CASSLETAQSYEQYF.

This clonotype was counted many times. CDR3 in amino acids: CASSLNLAPISYEQYF. The DNA for the CDR3 is TGTGCCAGCAGCTTAAACCTGGCCCCGATCTCCTACGAGCAGTACTTC. This chain connects TRBV11-2 to TRBJ2-7; D unclear. Trimming cost V 2 bases and J 0 bases, with 14 bases left between them. From germline, CDR1 is SGHAT and CDR2 FQNNGV. The CDR3 covers 16 residues.

The chain is built from TRBV10-3 and TRBJ2-7; 9 bases align to TRBD2. CDR1 is ENHRY and CDR2 is SYGVKD in the germline V gene. This CDR3 comprises 13 residues. V was pared by 10 bases and J by 2 bases, with 6 bases of the junction left unmatched. CDR3 DNA sequence: TGTGCCACCAAGGGACTAGCACCCTACGAGCAGTACTTC. This sequence encodes CATKGLAPYEQYF.

V and J are TRBV18 and TRBJ1-1; 8 positions match TRBD1. CDR1 is KGHSH and CDR2 is LQKENI in the germline V gene. With 2 bases clipped from V and 8 bases from J, the junction kept 10 bases outside the gene matches. The CDR3 spans 15 residues. CDR3 DNA: TGTGCCAGCTCACCAAAAGGGACAGGCATACCCGAAGCTTTCTTT. Encoded protein: CASSPKGTGIPEAFF.

This clonotype showed up just a few times. The V gene is TRBV6-2 or TRBV6-3, the J gene TRBJ2-7; D remains ambiguous. The CDR3 is 13 residues long. Germline V gene data show CDR1 as MNHEY and CDR2 as SVGEGT. Trimming shortened V by 2 bases and J by 5 bases, and 10 bases separated the two germline ends. The CDR3 nucleotides read TGTGCCAGCAGTTACGGGGTGAGAAACGAGCAGTACTTC. Amino acids: CASSYGVRNEQYF.

This clonotype was seen a handful of times. The chain links TRBV6-1 to TRBJ2-3; D gene unclear. The length of the CDR3 is 16 residues. Germline CDR1 and CDR2: MNHNS and SASEGT. V was shortened by 2 bases and J by 4 bases, with 16 bases between the two germline ends. For the CDR3, the DNA is TGTGCCAGCAGTGAACGCCAGGTTGGGCGTTCAGATACGCAGTATTTT. Protein sequence: CASSERQVGRSDTQYF.

This clonotype was picked up many times. This chain connects TRBV3-1 to TRBJ2-5, with 15 bases that match TRBD2. CDR1 and CDR2 from the germline V gene are LGHDT and YNNKEL (reference sequence). This CDR3 spans 17 amino acids. The V segment lost 6 bases and the J segment 5 bases; nucleotides outside the gene matches: 10. The CDR3: CASRPGTSGGLRETQYF. CDR3 DNA: TGTGCCAGCAGGCCCGGGACTAGCGGGGGGCTTCGTGAGACCCAGTACTTC.

The sample holds many counts of this clonotype. The rearrangement links TRBV9 to TRBJ2-5, with 7 bases fitting TRBD1. Unmatched junction bases numbered 4, after V lost 0 bases and J lost 5 bases. The CDR3 runs 14 residues. CDR1 is SGDLS and CDR2 is YYNGEE in the germline V gene. The CDR3 reads CASSVEGAAETQYF. The DNA of the CDR3 is TGTGCCAGCAGCGTAGAGGGGGCCGCCGAGACCCAGTACTTC.

J is TRBJ2-5 and V is TRBV18; no clear D gene. V was clipped by 0 bases and J by 1 base, with 6 bases between them. The CDR3 consists of 14 residues. Germline V CDR1 and CDR2: KGHSH, LQKENI. The CDR3 loop is CASSPPTSQETQYF. In nucleotides, the CDR3 is TGTGCCAGCTCACCACCGACCAGCCAAGAGACCCAGTACTTC. The whole variable domain, remainder taken from reference TRBV18 and TRBJ2-5, is NAGVMQNPRHLVRRRGQEARLRCSPMKGHSHVYWYRQLPEEGLKFMVYLQKENIIDESGMPKERFSAEFPKEGPSILRIQQVVRGDSAAYFCASSPPTSQETQYFGPGTRLLVL.

The chain carries TRBV23-1 and TRBJ1-3; D is perhaps TRBD1 (5 bases). TRBV23-1 is recorded as an ORF, its role being uncertain. The V end lost 8 bases, the J end lost 0 bases, and 17 bases lay between the germline ends. CDR3 length: 16 amino acids. The CDR3 region has the DNA TGCGCCAGCGGATTCAGGGACCCGCGCTCTGGAAACACCATATATTTT. Its translation: CASGFRDPRSGNTIYF.

V is TRBV29-1 and J is TRBJ2-1, with 8 positions matching TRBD2. CDR3 length: 14 amino acids. CDR1 is SQVTM and CDR2 is ANQGSEA in the germline V gene. Trimming at V came to 4 bases and at J to 5 bases, leaving 7 bases not matched to a gene. The CDR3 DNA reads TGCAGCGTTGGACGTAGCGGGATGAACAATGAGCAGTTCTTC. Translated: CSVGRSGMNNEQFF.

By share of the sample, this clonotype is medium-sized. The chain's CDR3 is CSVAGAADTGELFF. The CDR3 DNA follows: TGCAGCGTTGCCGGAGCGGCGGACACCGGGGAGCTGTTTTTT. The chain combines TRBV29-1 with TRBJ2-2; D may be TRBD2 (5 bases). The CDR3 covers 14 residues. CDR1 and CDR2 from the germline V gene are SQVTM and ANQGSEA. V was pared by 4 bases and J by 3 bases, with 12 bases between.

This clonotype showed up just a few times. This rearrangement joins TRBV20-1 to TRBJ2-5, with 13 bases identical to TRBD2. J lost 9 bases, V lost 2 bases, and 9 bases had no gene match. This CDR3 is built from 15 residues. CDR1 is DFQATT, CDR2 SNEGSKA, per germline (reference sequence). The CDR3 sequence: CSARRGTSGTPAQYF. The CDR3 DNA sequence: TGCAGTGCTAGACGCGGGACTAGCGGGACCCCGGCCCAGTACTTC.

Ten or more counts support this clonotype. A single base separates this from a much larger clone, so it may be a read error. The CDR3 bases are TGTGCCAGCAGTTACAACTCTGGGGCCAACGTCCTGACTTTC. This translates into CASSYNSGANVLTF. This sequence joins TRBV6-2 or TRBV6-3 and TRBJ2-6; D remains unclear. CDR1 MNHEY and CDR2 SVGEGT come from the germline V gene. The germline V and J ends were trimmed by 2 bases and 0 bases, with 2 bases remaining between them. The CDR3 has 14 amino acids.

This clonotype was observed a handful of times. The chain couples TRBV12-3 or TRBV12-4 to TRBJ2-7, with D possibly being TRBD1 (5 bases). This CDR3 spans 16 amino acids. Trimming took 3 bases from V and 4 from J, leaving 19 bases between them. The CDR3 spells CASSFEDLGQGYEQYF. For the CDR3, the DNA is TGTGCCAGCAGTTTTGAGGATTTAGGGCAGGGATACGAGCAGTACTTC.

This clonotype turned up a few times. This chain joins TRBV28 and TRBJ2-3, with no clear D. V was trimmed by 3 bases and J by 3 bases, leaving 13 bases between them. The CDR3 has 15 amino acids. The V gene's germline CDR1 is MDHEN and CDR2 SYDVKM. CDR3 region: CASSFPQTATDTQYF. In DNA, the CDR3 is TGTGCCAGCAGTTTTCCCCAAACAGCTACAGATACGCAGTATTTT. Full variable domain (rest looked up from reference TRBV28 and TRBJ2-3): DVKVTQSSRYLVKRTGEKVFLECVQDMDHENMFWYRQDPGLGLRLIYFSYDVKMKEKGDIPEGYSVSREKKERFSLILESASTNQTSMYLCASSFPQTATDTQYFGPGTRLTVL.

This clonotype was observed a handful of times. This chain joins TRBV7-9 and TRBJ1-1; 11 positions match TRBD1. Germline CDR1 SEHNR, CDR2 FQNEAQ (reference sequence). The CDR3 has 15 amino acids. Trimming took 5 bases from V and 9 from J; bases not matched to a gene: 11. CDR3 nucleotide sequence: TGTGCCAGCAGCGGAGGGACAGGGGGGAGTACACAAGCTTTCTTT. It codes for CASSGGTGGSTQAFF.

This clonotype was detected only a few times. This sequence joins TRBV6-5 and TRBJ1-2; 9 nucleotides match TRBD1. Per the germline V gene, CDR1 is MNHEY and CDR2 is SVGAGI. CDR3 length equals 14 residues. V lost 6 bases to trimming and J lost 2 bases; unmatched junction nucleotides: 4. CDR3 sequence (DNA): TGTGCCAGCAGAAGAGGGACAGGGAACTATGGCTACACCTTC. Amino acids: CASRRGTGNYGYTF.

There are many counts of this clonotype. The rearrangement uses TRBV18 and TRBJ2-7, with D possibly TRBD2 on 5 matching bases. The V gene's germline CDR1 is KGHSH and CDR2 LQKENI. CDR3 length: 12 amino acids. Deletions cut 3 bases from V and 2 bases from J, with 5 bases between. CDR3 region: CASSPGAYEQYF. For the CDR3, the DNA is TGTGCCAGCTCACCCGGGGCCTACGAGCAGTACTTC.

This clonotype has at least ten counts. The V and J genes are TRBV12-3 or TRBV12-4 and TRBJ1-2; no reliable D call. V was clipped by 3 bases and J by 6 bases, with 5 bases between them. The CDR3 is 11 residues long. The CDR3 loop reads CASSLGHGYTF. For the CDR3, the DNA is TGTGCCAGCAGTTTGGGTCATGGCTACACCTTC.

V is TRBV29-1 and J is TRBJ1-2; D uncertain. The V end lost 5 bases, the J end lost 6 bases, and 19 bases lay between the germline ends. Germline V CDR1 and CDR2: SQVTM, ANQGSEA. The CDR3 is made up of 14 amino acids. The CDR3 reads CSVRPDPLLNGYTF. For the CDR3, the DNA is TGCAGCGTTCGACCTGATCCCCTCCTGAATGGCTACACCTTC.

This clonotype occurred a few times. Here the CDR3 DNA reads TGTGCCAGCAGCCAAGATCCCAGGGCAATTCATGGCTACACCTTC. Its translation is CASSQDPRAIHGYTF. The chain uses TRBV3-1 and TRBJ1-2; tentative D call: TRBD1 (5 bases). The germline gives CDR1 LGHDT, CDR2 YNNKEL (reference sequence). Trimming shortened V by 0 bases and J by 6 bases, and 14 bases separated the two germline ends. The CDR3 is 15 amino acids.

This clonotype occurred a few times. V is TRBV6-2 or TRBV6-3 and J is TRBJ2-7, with 13 bases lining up with TRBD2. The CDR3 consists of 15 residues. Per the germline V gene, CDR1 is MNHEY and CDR2 is SVGEGT. Trimming cost V 6 bases and J 4 bases; bases outside gene matches: 6. CDR3 nucleotide sequence: TGTGCCAGCAGGCCGGGACTAGCGGGAAGTTACGAGCAGTACTTC. It encodes CASRPGLAGSYEQYF.

This clonotype was seen a handful of times. This chain links TRBV5-8 with TRBJ1-5, with a weak D call TRBD1 (5 bases). The CDR3 length is 17 residues. V was shortened by 4 bases and J by 4 bases, with 21 bases between the two germline ends. Germline V lookup: CDR1 SGHTS, CDR2 YDEGEE. CDR3 region: CASSIYLGAGENQPQHF. The DNA for the CDR3 is TGTGCCAGCAGCATATATCTAGGGGCGGGAGAAAATCAGCCCCAGCATTTT.

The chain links TRBV24-1 to TRBJ2-3; D not resolved. Germline-derived CDR1 and CDR2 are KGHDR and SFDVKD. The CDR3 has 13 amino acids. The V and J ends lost 4 bases and 0 bases respectively, with 4 bases between them. CDR3 loop: CATSERSTDTQYF. Written as DNA, the CDR3 is TGTGCCACCAGTGAAAGGAGCACAGATACGCAGTATTTT.

This clonotype was picked up a small number of times. The chain has TRBV20-1 and TRBJ1-6, with D tentatively TRBD1 (6 bases). The germline gives CDR1 DFQATT, CDR2 SNEGSKA (reference sequence). There are 16 residues in the CDR3. V was pared by 2 bases and J by 10 bases, with 21 bases between. The CDR3 region is CSARLSGGRGDSPLHF. CDR3 in DNA: TGCAGTGCTAGACTCAGCGGGGGGCGAGGCGACTCACCCCTCCACTTT.

This clonotype has at least ten counts. This chain connects TRBV29-1 to TRBJ2-1; D not certain. In germline, CDR1 is SQVTM, CDR2 ANQGSEA. This CDR3 is 13 amino acids long. Trimming removed 5 bases from V and 2 bases from J, with 10 bases in between. The CDR3 region is CSVPSVTYNEQFF. CDR3 coding DNA: TGCAGCGTTCCATCTGTCACCTACAATGAGCAGTTCTTC.

This chain joins TRBV7-9 and TRBJ2-1; no clear D. CDR1 is SEHNR and CDR2 is FQNEAQ in the germline V gene (reference sequence). The CDR3 spans 14 residues. V was shortened by 8 bases and J by 0 bases, with 11 bases between the two germline ends. CDR3 loop: CASVGGSSYNEQFF. The CDR3 region has the DNA TGTGCCAGCGTCGGCGGCAGCTCCTACAATGAGCAGTTCTTC.

Comments on this clonotype: This may be a read error, as it is one base from a much larger clone. The chain couples TRBV4-1 to TRBJ2-7; 7 nucleotides match TRBD1. V trimming: 6 bases; J trimming: 0 bases; junction bases outside the gene matches: 11. In germline, CDR1 is MGHRA, CDR2 YSYEKL. The CDR3 has 16 amino acids. CDR3 nucleotide sequence: TGCGCCAGCAGACAGGAATGGGACAGTTCCTCCTACGAGCAGTACTTC. This gives the protein CASRQEWDSSSYEQYF.

This clonotype was observed a handful of times. This chain joins TRBV7-8 and TRBJ2-3, with D possibly called TRBD1 or TRBD2 (5 bases each). V gave up 1 base and J gave up 11 bases, with 16 bases separating them. The CDR3 covers 14 residues. Germline CDR1 SGHVS, CDR2 FQNEAQ. The CDR3 DNA reads TGTGCCAGCAGCTTAGGAGGGGATAGCCGTAAGCAGTATTTT. This encodes CASSLGGDSRKQYF. The variable domain in full, with the rest retrieved from reference TRBV7-8 and TRBJ2-3, is GAGVSQSPRYKVAKRGQDVALRCDPISGHVSLFWYQQALGQGPEFLTYFQNEAQLDKSGLPSDRFFAERPEGSVSTLKIQRTQQEDSAVYLCASSLGGDSRKQYFGPGTRLTVL.

This clonotype occurred a few times. The chain joins TRBV5-1 to TRBJ2-7; D is uncertain. The V gene's germline CDR1 is SGHRS and CDR2 YFSETQ. Trimming removed 0 bases from V and 4 bases from J, with 14 bases in between. The CDR3 is 15 amino acids. CDR3 in DNA: TGCGCCAGCAGCTTGGCACGTCGAGCCTCTTACGAGCAGTACTTC. Translated: CASSLARRASYEQYF.